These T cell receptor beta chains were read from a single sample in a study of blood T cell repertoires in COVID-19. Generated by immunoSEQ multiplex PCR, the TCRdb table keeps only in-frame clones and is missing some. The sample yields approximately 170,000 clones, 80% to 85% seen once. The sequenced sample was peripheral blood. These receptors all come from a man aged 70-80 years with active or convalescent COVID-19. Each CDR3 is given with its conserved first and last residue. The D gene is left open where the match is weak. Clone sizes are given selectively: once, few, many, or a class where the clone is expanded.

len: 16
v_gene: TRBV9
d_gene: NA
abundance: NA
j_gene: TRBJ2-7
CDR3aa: CASSVGRELGSYEQYF
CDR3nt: TGTGCCAGCAGCGTAGGGAGGGAATTGGGCTCCTACGAGCAGTACTTC

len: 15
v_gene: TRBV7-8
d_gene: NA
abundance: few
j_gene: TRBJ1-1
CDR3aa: CASSSRVGRLTEAFF
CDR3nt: TGTGCCAGCAGCTCAAGAGTGGGCAGGCTCACTGAAGCTTTCTTT

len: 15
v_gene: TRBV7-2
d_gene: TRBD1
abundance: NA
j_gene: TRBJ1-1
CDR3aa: CASSWYNRGTTEAFF
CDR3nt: TGTGCCAGCAGCTGGTATAACAGGGGGACGACTGAAGCTTTCTTT

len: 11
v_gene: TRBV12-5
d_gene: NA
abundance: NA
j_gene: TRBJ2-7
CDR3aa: CASGAGYEQYF
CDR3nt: TGTGCTAGTGGTGCAGGGTACGAGCAGTACTTC

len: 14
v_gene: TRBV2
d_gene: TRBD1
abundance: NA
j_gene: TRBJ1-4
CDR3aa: CASRVDREAEKLFF
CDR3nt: TGTGCCAGCAGGGTGGACAGGGAAGCGGAAAAACTGTTTTTT

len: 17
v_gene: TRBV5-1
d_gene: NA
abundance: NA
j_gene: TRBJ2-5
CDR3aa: CASSVGRGAFNPETQYF
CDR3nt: TGCGCCAGCAGCGTAGGTCGGGGGGCGTTCAATCCAGAGACCCAGTACTTC

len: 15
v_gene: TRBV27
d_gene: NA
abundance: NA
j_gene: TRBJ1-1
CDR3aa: CASSTTTDGDTEAFF
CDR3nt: TGTGCCAGCAGTACAACCACGGACGGGGACACTGAAGCTTTCTTT

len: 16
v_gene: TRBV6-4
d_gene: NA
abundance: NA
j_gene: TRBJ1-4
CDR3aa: CASSDYPGRNNEKLFF
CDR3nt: TGTGCCAGCAGTGACTACCCAGGCCGGAATAATGAAAAACTGTTTTTT

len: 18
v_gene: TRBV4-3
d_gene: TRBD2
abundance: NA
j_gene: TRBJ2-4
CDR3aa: CASSQEGTSGNPDNIQYF
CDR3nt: TGCGCCAGCAGCCAAGAGGGGACTAGCGGTAACCCGGACAACATTCAGTACTTC

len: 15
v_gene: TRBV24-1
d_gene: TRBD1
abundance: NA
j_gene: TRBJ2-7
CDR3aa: CATSNPRQGLYEQYF
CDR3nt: TGTGCCACCAGTAACCCAAGACAGGGTCTCTACGAGCAGTACTTC

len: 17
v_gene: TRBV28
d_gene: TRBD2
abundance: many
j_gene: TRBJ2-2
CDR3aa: CASSLWRLAGGPGELFF
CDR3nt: TGTGCCAGCAGTTTATGGAGGCTAGCGGGCGGCCCCGGGGAGCTGTTTTTT

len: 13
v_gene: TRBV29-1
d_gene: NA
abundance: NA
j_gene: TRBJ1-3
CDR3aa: CSAAGGSGNTIYF
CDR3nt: TGCAGCGCAGCGGGAGGGTCTGGAAACACCATATATTTT

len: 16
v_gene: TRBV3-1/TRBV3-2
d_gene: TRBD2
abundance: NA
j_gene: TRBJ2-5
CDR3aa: CASSQGGVAGGETQYF
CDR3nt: TGTGCCAGCAGCCAAGGAGGGGTAGCGGGAGGGGAGACCCAGTACTTC

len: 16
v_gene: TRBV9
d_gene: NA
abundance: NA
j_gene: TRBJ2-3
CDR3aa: CASSAGLVWSTDTQYF
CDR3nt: TGTGCCAGCAGCGCAGGACTCGTCTGGTCCACAGATACGCAGTATTTT

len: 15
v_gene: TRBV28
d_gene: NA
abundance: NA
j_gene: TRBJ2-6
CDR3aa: CASSFAGPGANVLTF
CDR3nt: TGTGCCAGCAGTTTCGCGGGCCCTGGGGCCAACGTCCTGACTTTC

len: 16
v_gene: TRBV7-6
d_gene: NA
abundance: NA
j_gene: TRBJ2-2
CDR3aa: CASSLGPGGYTGELFF
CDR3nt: TGTGCCAGCAGCTTAGGTCCAGGGGGGTACACCGGGGAGCTGTTTTTT

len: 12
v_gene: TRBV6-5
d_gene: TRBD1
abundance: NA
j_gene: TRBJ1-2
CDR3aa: CASSRQGGSYTF
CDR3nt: TGTGCCAGCAGTCGACAGGGGGGGAGCTACACCTTC

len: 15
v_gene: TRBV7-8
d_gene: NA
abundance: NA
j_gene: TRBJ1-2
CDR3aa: CASSPGRGFGYGYTF
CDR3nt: TGTGCCAGCAGCCCGGGTAGAGGGTTCGGCTATGGCTACACCTTC

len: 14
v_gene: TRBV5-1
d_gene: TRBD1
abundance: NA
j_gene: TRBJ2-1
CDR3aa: CASSSLTGNDEQFF
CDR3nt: TGCGCCAGCAGCTCCCTGACAGGGAACGATGAGCAGTTCTTC

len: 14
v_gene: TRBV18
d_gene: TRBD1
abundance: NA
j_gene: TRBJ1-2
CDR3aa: CASSGTDGSGGYTF
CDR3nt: TGTGCCAGCTCAGGGACAGACGGTTCGGGGGGCTACACCTTC

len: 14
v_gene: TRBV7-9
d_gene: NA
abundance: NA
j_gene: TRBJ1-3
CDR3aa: CASHRGGSGNTIYF
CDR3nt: TGTGCCAGCCATCGCGGGGGCTCTGGAAACACCATATATTTT

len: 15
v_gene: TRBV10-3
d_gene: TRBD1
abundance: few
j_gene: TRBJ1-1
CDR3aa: CAISEPGQANTEAFF
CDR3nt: TGTGCCATCAGTGAGCCGGGACAGGCGAACACTGAAGCTTTCTTT

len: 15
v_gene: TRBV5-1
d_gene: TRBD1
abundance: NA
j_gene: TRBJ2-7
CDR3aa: CASSLSGTGTYEQYF
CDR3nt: TGCGCCAGCAGCTTGTCAGGGACAGGTACCTACGAGCAGTACTTC

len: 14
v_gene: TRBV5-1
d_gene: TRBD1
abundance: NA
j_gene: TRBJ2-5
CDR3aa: CASSQTGYQETQYF
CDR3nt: TGCGCCAGCAGCCAGACAGGGTACCAAGAGACCCAGTACTTC

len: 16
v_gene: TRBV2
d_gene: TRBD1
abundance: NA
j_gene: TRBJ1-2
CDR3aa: CASSEYSTGGGYGYTF
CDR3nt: TGTGCCAGCAGTGAATACTCGACAGGGGGCGGCTATGGCTACACCTTC

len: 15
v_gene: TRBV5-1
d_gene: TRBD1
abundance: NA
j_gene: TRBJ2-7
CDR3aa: CASSTRQGSSYEQYF
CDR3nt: TGCGCCAGCAGCACTCGACAGGGGAGCTCCTACGAGCAGTACTTC

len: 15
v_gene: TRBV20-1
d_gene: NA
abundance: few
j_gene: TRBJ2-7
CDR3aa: CSASLGSRSGYEQYF
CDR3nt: TGCAGTGCTAGTTTGGGGAGTCGAAGTGGCTACGAGCAGTACTTC

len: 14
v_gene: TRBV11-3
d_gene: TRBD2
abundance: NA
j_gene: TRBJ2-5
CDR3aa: CASSRGGPQETQYF
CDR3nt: TGTGCCAGCAGTCGGGGGGGGCCCCAAGAGACCCAGTACTTC

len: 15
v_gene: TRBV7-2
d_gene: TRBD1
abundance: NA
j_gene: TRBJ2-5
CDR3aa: CASSSRQGPTETQYF
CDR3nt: TGTGCCAGCAGCTCCAGACAGGGACCCACGGAGACCCAGTACTTC

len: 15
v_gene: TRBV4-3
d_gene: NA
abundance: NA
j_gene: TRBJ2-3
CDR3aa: CASSPTGTSTDTQYF
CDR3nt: TGCGCCAGCAGCCCTACAGGAACTAGCACAGATACGCAGTATTTT

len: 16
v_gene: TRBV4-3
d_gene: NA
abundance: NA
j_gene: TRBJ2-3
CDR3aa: CASSQGFTGATDTQYF
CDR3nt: TGCGCCAGCAGCCAAGGGTTTACGGGAGCGACAGATACGCAGTATTTT

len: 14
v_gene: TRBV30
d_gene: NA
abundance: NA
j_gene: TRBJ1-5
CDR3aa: CAWSADSSNQPQHF
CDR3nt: TGTGCCTGGAGTGCGGACAGCTCCAATCAGCCCCAGCATTTT

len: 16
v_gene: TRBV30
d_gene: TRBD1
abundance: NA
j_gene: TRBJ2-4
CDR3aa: CAWSGQVILAKNIQYF
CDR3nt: TGTGCCTGGAGCGGACAGGTTATCTTAGCCAAAAACATTCAGTACTTC

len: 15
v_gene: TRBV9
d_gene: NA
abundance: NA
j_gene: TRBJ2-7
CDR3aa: CASSVGVTATYEQYF
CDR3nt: TGTGCCAGCAGCGTAGGGGTGACTGCCACCTACGAGCAGTACTTC

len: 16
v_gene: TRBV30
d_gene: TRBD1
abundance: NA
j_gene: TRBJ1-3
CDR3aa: CAWSVRDRGRGNTIYF
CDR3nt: TGTGCCTGGAGTGTAAGGGACAGGGGGCGAGGAAACACCATATATTTT

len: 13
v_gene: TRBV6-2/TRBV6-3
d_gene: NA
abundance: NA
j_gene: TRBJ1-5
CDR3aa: CASSITVRQPQHF
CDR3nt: TGTGCCAGCAGTATTACTGTCAGGCAGCCCCAGCATTTT

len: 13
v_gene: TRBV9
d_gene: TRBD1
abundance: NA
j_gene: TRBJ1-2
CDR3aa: CASSAQGNYGYTF
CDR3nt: TGTGCCAGCAGCGCACAGGGGAACTATGGCTACACCTTC

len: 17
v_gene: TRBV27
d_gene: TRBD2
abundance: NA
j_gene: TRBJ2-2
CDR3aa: CASSPRGVGANTGELFF
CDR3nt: TGTGCCAGCAGTCCCCGGGGGGTGGGGGCGAACACCGGGGAGCTGTTTTTT

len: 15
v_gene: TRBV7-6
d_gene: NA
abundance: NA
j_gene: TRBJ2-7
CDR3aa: CASSLAGLLTYEQYF
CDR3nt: TGTGCCAGCAGCTTAGCGGGACTCTTAACCTACGAGCAGTACTTC

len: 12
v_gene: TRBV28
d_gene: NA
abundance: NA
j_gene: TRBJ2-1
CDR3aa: CASRRSSAKQFF
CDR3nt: TGTGCCAGCAGACGTTCTAGCGCCAAGCAGTTCTTC

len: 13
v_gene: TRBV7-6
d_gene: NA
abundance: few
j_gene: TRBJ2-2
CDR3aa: CASSPPPSGELFF
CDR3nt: TGTGCCAGCAGCCCCCCCCCGTCGGGGGAGCTGTTTTTT

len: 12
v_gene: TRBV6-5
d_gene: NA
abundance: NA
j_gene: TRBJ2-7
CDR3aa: CASRRAFYEQYF
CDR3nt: TGTGCCAGCAGGCGGGCCTTCTACGAGCAGTACTTC

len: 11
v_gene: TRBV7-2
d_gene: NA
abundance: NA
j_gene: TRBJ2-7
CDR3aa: CASASLYEQYF
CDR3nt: TGTGCCAGTGCGTCTCTCTACGAGCAGTACTTC

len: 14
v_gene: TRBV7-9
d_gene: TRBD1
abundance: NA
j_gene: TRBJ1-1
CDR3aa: CASSSTGGTTEAFF
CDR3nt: TGTGCCAGCAGCTCGACAGGGGGTACCACTGAAGCTTTCTTT

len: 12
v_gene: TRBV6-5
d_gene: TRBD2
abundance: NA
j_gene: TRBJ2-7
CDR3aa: CASKSTSFEQYF
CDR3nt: TGTGCCAGCAAGTCGACTAGCTTTGAGCAGTACTTC

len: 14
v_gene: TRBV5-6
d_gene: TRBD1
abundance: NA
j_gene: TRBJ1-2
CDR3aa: CASSPDRVPYGYTF
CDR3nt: TGTGCCAGCAGCCCGGACAGGGTACCCTATGGCTACACCTTC

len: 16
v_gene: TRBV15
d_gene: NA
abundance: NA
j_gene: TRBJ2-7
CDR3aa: CATSRDRGTSSYEQYF
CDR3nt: TGTGCCACCAGCAGAGATAGAGGCACTAGCTCCTACGAGCAGTACTTC

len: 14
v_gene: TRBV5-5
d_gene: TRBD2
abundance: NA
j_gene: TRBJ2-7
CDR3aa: CASSLTSGSYEQYF
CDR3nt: TGTGCCAGCAGCTTGACTAGCGGTTCCTACGAGCAGTACTTC

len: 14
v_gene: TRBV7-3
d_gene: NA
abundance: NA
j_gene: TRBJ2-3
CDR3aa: CASSLRDSADTQYF
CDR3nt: TGTGCCAGCAGCTTAAGAGACAGTGCAGATACGCAGTATTTT

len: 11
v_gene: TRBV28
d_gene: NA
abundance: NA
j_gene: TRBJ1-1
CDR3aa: CASQGNTEAFF
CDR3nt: TGTGCCAGTCAGGGAAATACTGAAGCTTTCTTT

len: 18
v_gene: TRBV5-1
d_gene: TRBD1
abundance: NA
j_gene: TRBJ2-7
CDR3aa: CASSPGVRTGDRSYEQYF
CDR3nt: TGCGCCAGCAGCCCCGGAGTGAGGACAGGGGATCGATCCTACGAGCAGTACTTC

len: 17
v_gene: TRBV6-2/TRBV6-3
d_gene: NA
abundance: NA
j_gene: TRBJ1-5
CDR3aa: CASSYSARPHSNQPQHF
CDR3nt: TGTGCCAGCAGTTACTCGGCCAGGCCTCATAGCAATCAGCCCCAGCATTTT

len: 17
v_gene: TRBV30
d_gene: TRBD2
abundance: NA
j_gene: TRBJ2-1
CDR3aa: CAWSPLGGFRSYNEQFF
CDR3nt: TGTGCCTGGAGTCCCCTGGGGGGGTTTCGGTCCTACAATGAGCAGTTCTTC

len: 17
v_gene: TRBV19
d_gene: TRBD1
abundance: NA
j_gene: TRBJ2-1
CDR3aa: CASRLLATGGTTNEQFF
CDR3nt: TGTGCCAGTAGGCTTCTAGCGACAGGGGGCACCACTAATGAGCAGTTCTTC

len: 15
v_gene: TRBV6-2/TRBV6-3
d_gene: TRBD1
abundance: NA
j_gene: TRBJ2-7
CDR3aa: CASSTRDRLGYEQYF
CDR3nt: TGTGCCAGCAGTACTCGGGACAGACTGGGCTACGAGCAGTACTTC

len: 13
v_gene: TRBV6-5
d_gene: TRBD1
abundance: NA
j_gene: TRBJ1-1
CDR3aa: CASSYPGTGEAFF
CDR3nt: TGTGCCAGCAGTTATCCCGGGACAGGTGAAGCTTTCTTT

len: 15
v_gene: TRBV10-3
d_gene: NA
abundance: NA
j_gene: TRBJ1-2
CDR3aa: CAISESGGSVRGYTF
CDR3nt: TGTGCCATCAGTGAGTCCGGGGGGTCTGTGCGTGGCTACACCTTC

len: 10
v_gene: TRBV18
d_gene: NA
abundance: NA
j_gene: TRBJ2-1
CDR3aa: CATSGNEQFF
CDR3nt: TGTGCCACGTCAGGAAATGAGCAGTTCTTC

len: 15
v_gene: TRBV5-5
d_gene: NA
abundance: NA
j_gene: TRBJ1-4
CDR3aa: CASSSAGPGNEKLFF
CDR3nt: TGTGCCAGCAGCTCAGCAGGGCCTGGCAATGAAAAACTGTTTTTT